This is a list of T cell receptor beta chains from one sample in a study of PD-1 blockade in classical Hodgkin lymphoma. Measured with immunoSEQ multiplex PCR; TCRdb has only the in-frame clones, and not every one. The sample consists of more than 30,000 clones, about 88% of them appearing once. Specimen: CD4+ T cells from blood. The receptor source for this set is a human donor with classical Hodgkin lymphoma. Each CDR3 is given with its conserved first and last residue. Each record gives: D gene, V gene, CDR3 length, clone size, J gene, CDR3 DNA, CDR3 protein. D genes are given only for firm matches. A clone size is listed for some rows: how often the clone was seen (once, few, many), or a class if it is expanded.

>.|TRBV4-2|15|once|TRBJ1-5
TGTGCCAGCAGCCAAGATCGGGTAAGCAATCAGCCCCAGCATTTT
CASSQDRVSNQPQHF
>TRBD2|TRBV30|14|.|TRBJ2-5
TGTGCCTGGAGTGGAGCGGGAGTACCCGAGACCCAGTACTTC
CAWSGAGVPETQYF
>.|TRBV7-8|20|.|TRBJ1-5
TGTGCCAGCAGCTCCCTCCGGAGGTGGGGGGGATTTCATAGCAATCAGCCCCAGCATTTT
CASSSLRRWGGFHSNQPQHF
>TRBD1|TRBV18|16|.|TRBJ1-5
TGTGCCAGCTCACCCCGACAGGGTGAGAGCAATCAGCCCCAGCATTTT
CASSPRQGESNQPQHF
>.|TRBV5-1|13|.|TRBJ2-3
TGCGCCAGCCGGCGTGGGGGGCCAGATACGCAGTATTTT
CASRRGGPDTQYF
>.|TRBV7-9|14|.|TRBJ1-1
TGTGCCAGCAGCCTCCGGGACACCTCGCCTGAAGCTTTCTTT
CASSLRDTSPEAFF
>TRBD1|TRBV9|14|once|TRBJ1-4
TGTGCCAGCAGCGCCCGGACAGGGAATGAAAAACTGTTTTTT
CASSARTGNEKLFF
>.|TRBV2|16|.|TRBJ2-3
TGTGCCAGCAGTGAGGGGACGTCCCGGAACACAGATACGCAGTATTTT
CASSEGTSRNTDTQYF
>TRBD2|TRBV5-1|16|.|TRBJ2-5
TGCGCCAGCAGCTTCGGTCCAGCGGGGCTGCAAGAGACCCAGTACTTC
CASSFGPAGLQETQYF
>.|TRBV19|15|.|TRBJ1-2
TGTGCCAGTAGTCGTAGCCTCGGGACCAACTACGGCTACACCTTC
CASSRSLGTNYGYTF
>.|TRBV5-4|12|few|TRBJ1-5
TGTGCCAGCAGCCGGGACGATCAGCCCCAGCATTTT
CASSRDDQPQHF
>TRBD1|TRBV14|15|.|TRBJ2-7
TGTGCCAGCAGCCGGGACAGGGGGCTTTCCTACGAGCAGTACTTC
CASSRDRGLSYEQYF
>.|TRBV6-4|14|.|TRBJ2-2
TGTGCCAGCAGTGACGACTGGGTGACCGGGGAGCTGTTTTTT
CASSDDWVTGELFF
>.|TRBV19|15|.|TRBJ1-5
TGTGCCAGTAGTATCCGACATTATAGCAATCAGCCCCAGCATTTT
CASSIRHYSNQPQHF
>.|TRBV5-1|14|.|TRBJ2-1
TGCGCCAGCAGTTTACCCCAAGTAGGGAATGAGCAGTTCTTC
CASSLPQVGNEQFF
>.|TRBV7-8|16|once|TRBJ2-5
TGTGCCAGCAGCTTTGGCGCGTCCCTCGGGTTGGAGACCCAGTACTTC
CASSFGASLGLETQYF